The 18 T cell receptor beta chains given below trace back to one sample, sequenced in a study of Graves' ophthalmopathy and Graves' hyperthyroidism. RNA transcripts provided the template for amplifying TCR beta CDR3 regions. The first-round RT-PCR employed HTBI primers together with the Qiagen OneStep RT-PCR kit. A multiplex PCR was then performed as the second round. Each CDR3 protein is one row after TCRdb ran MiXCR on the multiplex PCR reads. This sample has about 400,000 distinct CDR3 sequences, with less than 20% found just once. What was sequenced was peripheral blood. All receptors come from a woman younger than 30 with stable Graves' hyperthyroidism.

This clonotype came up many times. This rearrangement joins TRBV27 to TRBJ1-5; a possible D gene is TRBD1 (6 bases). V dropped 3 bases and J dropped 7 bases, with 16 bases sitting between them. The germline V gene has CDR1 MNHEY and CDR2 SMNVEV (reference sequence). The CDR3 length is 15 residues. The CDR3 DNA reads as TGTGCCAGCAGTTTGGTATCGGGGGCTTGGCAGCCCCAGCATTTT. This translates into CASSLVSGAWQPQHF.

This clonotype was counted only a few times. The gene calls are TRBV12-5 and TRBJ2-6, with D unclear. Germline CDR1 and CDR2: LGHNT and FRNRAP. Trimming shortened V by 5 bases and J by 4 bases, and 12 bases separated the two germline ends. This CDR3 is built from 15 residues. The CDR3 bases are TGTGCTAGTGGTACCTCCTTAGGCGGGGCCAACGTCCTGACTTTC. Its translation: CASGTSLGGANVLTF.

This clonotype was detected only a few times. The chain recombines TRBV27 with TRBJ1-2; possible D gene TRBD1, 5 bases. V was shortened by 11 bases and J by 6 bases, with 19 bases between the two germline ends. The CDR3 extends over 13 amino acids. In germline, CDR1 is MNHEY, CDR2 SMNVEV (reference sequence). CDR3 amino acids: CAPPVGGGHGYTF. The CDR3 bases are TGTGCCCCCCCGGTTGGGGGAGGGCATGGCTACACCTTC.

This clonotype was seen repeatedly, ten times or more. The chain joins TRBV5-1 to TRBJ2-7, with a weak D call TRBD1 (6 bases). The CDR3 is made up of 15 amino acids. V lost 5 bases and J 0 bases, leaving 15 bases between the germline ends. Per the germline V gene, CDR1 is SGHRS and CDR2 is YFSETQ. The CDR3 DNA reads TGCGCCAGCAGAAGGAGCCAGGGGAGCTCCTACGAGCAGTACTTC. Translated, it gives CASRRSQGSSYEQYF.

The V and J genes are TRBV10-3 and TRBJ1-2, with 8 bases fitting TRBD1. The V gene's germline CDR1 is ENHRY and CDR2 SYGVKD. V lost 10 bases to trimming and J lost 8 bases; unmatched junction nucleotides: 6. The length of the CDR3 is 11 residues. CDR3 nucleotide sequence: TGTGCCACGACGGACAGGGAAGGCTACACCTTC. This sequence encodes CATTDREGYTF.

This clonotype was detected ten times or more. This sequence joins TRBV6-5 and TRBJ1-5; the D gene is possibly TRBD1 (5 bases). The CDR3 extends over 14 amino acids. Germline CDR1 is MNHEY and CDR2 is SVGAGI. Trimming pared 6 bases from V and 9 bases from J, leaving 18 bases between. CDR3 amino acids: CASRPQGKVRPQHF. CDR3 DNA sequence: TGTGCCAGCAGACCGCAGGGAAAAGTTAGGCCCCAGCATTTT.

This clonotype was detected only a few times. A much bigger clone sits one base away, suggesting this may be a read error. This rearrangement joins TRBV3-1 to TRBJ2-5; D unclear. The CDR3 is 16 residues long. Germline V CDR1 and CDR2: LGHDT, YNNKEL (reference sequence). The V gene lost 0 bases and the J gene lost 5 bases, with 16 bases spanning the gap. CDR3: CASSQDITGSRETQYF. The CDR3, as DNA: TGTGCCAGCAGCCAAGATATTACGGGCAGCCGGGAGACCCAGTACTTC.

The table lists this clonotype with many counts. The chain employs TRBV6-2 or TRBV6-3 and TRBJ2-7, with a tentative D call TRBD2 (7 bases). Trimming removed 6 bases at V and 6 bases at J, with 18 bases between. CDR1 and CDR2 (germline): MNHEY, SVGEGT. This CDR3 is built from 14 residues. CDR3 nucleotide sequence: TGTGCCAGCAGCCCAGGAGGGGGGGGGCGCGAGCAGTACTTC. Amino acids: CASSPGGGGREQYF.

This clonotype has a count of ten or more. This chain uses TRBV7-2 with TRBJ1-2; D not certain. V was clipped by 0 bases and J by 4 bases, with 9 bases between them. CDR1 is SGHTA and CDR2 is FQGNSA in the germline V gene. This CDR3 contains 14 residues. The CDR3 DNA is TGTGCCAGCAGCTTAGCACCCGGCATCTATGGCTACACCTTC. Protein product: CASSLAPGIYGYTF.

Ten or more counts support this clonotype. This chain links TRBV15 with TRBJ2-7, with 7 nucleotides matching TRBD1. The junction had 5 bases not matched to a gene; V was cut back by 5 bases and J by 1 base. The CDR3 runs to 14 residues. CDR1 and CDR2 (germline): LNHNV, YYDKDF (reference sequence). The CDR3: CATSVGQPSYEQYF. In nucleotides, the CDR3 is TGTGCCACCAGCGTGGGACAGCCGTCCTACGAGCAGTACTTC.

Many counts were recorded for this clonotype. The chain couples TRBV11-2 to TRBJ2-5; 8 bases are shared with TRBD2. The CDR3 sequence is 17 residues long. Germline V gene sequence: CDR1 SGHAT, CDR2 FQNNGV. Losses at the gene ends were 2 bases for V and 3 bases for J; bases not matched to a gene: 11. CDR3 protein: CASSLTRGGDREETQYF. The CDR3 DNA follows: TGTGCCAGCAGCTTAACTCGGGGGGGCGATAGAGAAGAGACCCAGTACTTC.

This clonotype was counted at least ten times. This rearrangement joins TRBV12-3 or TRBV12-4 to TRBJ2-3; the D call may be TRBD1 or TRBD2 (5 bases each). With 1 base removed from V and 2 bases from J, the gap between germline ends came to 7 bases. The CDR3 has 14 residues. The DNA of the CDR3 is TGTGCCAGCAGTTTAGGGGGGTTCACAGATACGCAGTATTTT. This encodes CASSLGGFTDTQYF.

A note on this clonotype: This likely comes from a read error, as the CDR3 has no conserved phenylalanine or tryptophan at its end. The DNA is left out, because the CDR3 cannot be placed on it with certainty; the CDR3 is given as TCRdb lists it. The chain employs TRBV20-1 and TRBJ1-2; whether TRBD1, the table's D call, matches the DNA was not checked. Germline CDR1 DFQATT, CDR2 SNEGSKA (reference sequence). Ends included, the CDR3 has 12 residues. CDR3 loop: CSAPTGSGGYSS.

This clonotype showed up many times. For the CDR3, the DNA is TGTGCCAGCAGCCAAGATCGTAGACTCTACGAGCAGTACTTC. It translates to CASSQDRRLYEQYF. The rearrangement joins TRBV3-1 to TRBJ2-7; D is unresolved. The CDR3 length is 14 residues. The V gene's germline CDR1 is LGHDT and CDR2 YNNKEL (reference sequence). The V gene lost 0 bases and the J gene lost 3 bases, with 9 bases spanning the gap.

This clonotype came up many times. The CDR3 protein is CASSFKGPGNSPLHF. DNA for the CDR3: TGTGCCAGCAGCTTCAAGGGGCCAGGAAATTCACCCCTCCACTTT. The chain couples TRBV5-4 to TRBJ1-6, with D maybe TRBD1 (5 bases). CDR3 length: 15 residues. Germline CDR1 and CDR2: SGHNT and YYREEE (reference sequence). Trimming left V 2 bases short and J 7 bases short, with 13 bases between.

The gene calls are TRBV20-1 and TRBJ1-1, with 8 bases aligning to TRBD1. CDR3 length: 13 residues. CDR1 and CDR2 (germline): DFQATT, SNEGSKA (reference sequence). V was clipped by 6 bases and J by 1 base; unmatched bases: 4. CDR3 loop: CSAAGTGNTEAFF. The CDR3 coding sequence is TGCAGTGCAGCCGGGACAGGGAACACTGAAGCTTTCTTT.

There are many counts of this clonotype. CDR3 coding DNA: TGTGCCAGCAGTAAGATTGGGGGTAATCAGCCCCAGCATTTT. The encoded protein is CASSKIGGNQPQHF. The genes are TRBV6-1 and TRBJ1-5, with TRBD1 as a possible D gene (5 bases). Trimming took off 5 bases at V and 4 bases at J, with 12 bases between the two ends. This CDR3 has 14 amino acids. The germline CDR1 and CDR2 sequences are MNHNS and SASEGT.

This clonotype was detected many times. The chain joins TRBV25-1 to TRBJ2-5, with 8 bases lining up with TRBD1. The CDR3 length is 15 residues. The trim removed 3 bases at V and 4 bases at J, leaving 7 bases unmatched. Germline lookup yields CDR1 MGHDK and CDR2 SYGVNS. CDR3 DNA: TGTGCCAGCAGTGACCCCGGGACAGGAGTAGAGACCCAGTACTTC. Protein: CASSDPGTGVETQYF.